This T cell receptor (beta chain) was identified in a study of T-cell memory formation after mild COVID-19. Study information: TCR clusters were mostly donor specific.

The study, taken as a whole, reports: Pre-infection memory held some responding clones, suggesting pre-existing cross-reactive T cells responded. Largely, contracting CD4+ clones fell within CM and EM, and contracting CD8+ clones within EMRA.

5'RACE, which relied on constant-segment primers, yielded TCR alpha and TCR beta cDNA libraries carrying sample barcodes and UMIs. TCRdb re-analysed the 5' RACE reads in MiXCR, keeping a single row per CDR3 protein. The data contain under 400,000 distinct CDR3 sequences, more than 20% of them singletons. This clonotype was counted between two and nine times. Antigen unknown. The clonotype originates from an adult woman who had mild COVID-19 (a few samples of this study predate the infection). Cell type and time point are not known. The sample consisted of PBMCs or a T cell subset sorted from them (not recorded which).

The CDR3 reads CAISESGWGSASYQETQYF. CDR3 nucleotides: TGTGCCATCAGTGAGTCAGGCTGGGGCAGTGCATCGTACCAAGAGACCCAGTACTTC. This chain links TRBV10-3 with TRBJ2-5; D is perhaps TRBD1 (5 bases). The CDR3 is made up of 19 amino acids. The germline V and J ends were trimmed by 0 bases and 0 bases, with 20 bases remaining between them. Germline values: CDR1 ENHRY, CDR2 SYGVKD.